Listed below are T cell receptor beta chains from one sample, sequenced in a study of control samples from healthy donors and cancer patients. Sequencing used immunoSEQ multiplex PCR; TCRdb keeps in-frame clones, though not all of them. The sample has about 170,000 clones; 75% to 95% are singletons. The sample was blood. The receptors shown here come from a woman in her 30s in good health. CDR3s include the opening cysteine and the closing phenylalanine or tryptophan. The order of the fields is J gene, D gene, clone size, V gene, CDR3 DNA, CDR3 protein. A D gene is named only where the DNA matches it firmly. Size is stated for part of the rows, as once, few or many counts, or as a class when the clone is expanded.

>TRBJ1-2|NA|NA|TRBV5-8
TGTGCCAGCAGCTTGGGGTATGGCTACACCTTC
CASSLGYGYTF
>TRBJ1-2|NA|NA|TRBV9
TGTGCCAGCAGCGTAGCTACAGTTCTCTATGGCTACACCTTC
CASSVATVLYGYTF
>TRBJ2-2|TRBD2|NA|TRBV5-1
TGCGCCAGCAGTCCCACGGCGGGAGGGGACACCGGGGAGCTGTTTTTT
CASSPTAGGDTGELFF
>TRBJ1-1|TRBD1|NA|TRBV5-1
TGCGCCAGCAGCTTGGGACAGGGGGCGGGGAACACTGAAGCTTTCTTT
CASSLGQGAGNTEAFF
>TRBJ2-6|NA|NA|TRBV6-4
TGTGCCAGCAGTGACGGGACCTCTGGGGCCAACGTCCTGACTTTC
CASSDGTSGANVLTF
>TRBJ1-2|TRBD1|NA|TRBV19
TGTGCCAGTAGTACCCGGACAGGGCATGGCTACACCTTC
CASSTRTGHGYTF
>TRBJ2-5|TRBD1|NA|TRBV30
TGTGCCTGGAGCAGGGGGCTTAGGGAGACCCAGTACTTC
CAWSRGLRETQYF
>TRBJ2-7|NA|NA|TRBV11-3
TGTGCCAGCAGCTTAGCGTCAGGGGCCTACGAGCAGTACTTC
CASSLASGAYEQYF
>TRBJ1-1|NA|once|TRBV15
TGTGCCACCAGCAGACAGTCCATGAACACTGAAGCTTTCTTT
CATSRQSMNTEAFF
>TRBJ1-3|NA|once|TRBV18
TGTGCCAGCTCAGGGGGACTCCACTCTGGAAACACCATATATTTT
CASSGGLHSGNTIYF
>TRBJ1-5|TRBD1|NA|TRBV18
TGTGCCAGCTCACCAGACAGGGGTACTTATCAGCCCCAGCATTTT
CASSPDRGTYQPQHF
>TRBJ2-1|TRBD1|NA|TRBV11-1
TGTGCCAGCAGACCGACAGGGAGCTCCTACAATGAGCAGTTCTTC
CASRPTGSSYNEQFF
>TRBJ1-1|NA|NA|TRBV6-5
TGTGCCAGCACGGCGGGCTTCACTGAAGCTTTCTTT
CASTAGFTEAFF
>TRBJ1-5|NA|NA|TRBV21-1
TGTGCCAGCATCCTGGACAGGGGAGGCAATCAGCCCCAGCATTTT
CASILDRGGNQPQHF
>TRBJ1-1|NA|NA|TRBV7-8
TGTGCCAGCAGCTTAGCGGGGCATAACACTGAAGCTTTCTTT
CASSLAGHNTEAFF
>TRBJ2-7|TRBD2|NA|TRBV2
TGTGCCAGCAGCTTAGCGGGGGGCTCCTACGAGCAGTACTTC
CASSLAGGSYEQYF
>TRBJ1-2|NA|NA|TRBV7-3
TGTGCCAGCAGCTTACGGACAACAGGGTCTGGCTACACCTTC
CASSLRTTGSGYTF
>TRBJ2-5|NA|NA|TRBV28
TGTGCCAGCAGTTTAGGGACCCTGTACCAAGAGACCCAGTACTTC
CASSLGTLYQETQYF
>TRBJ1-5|TRBD1|NA|TRBV4-2
TGTGCCAGCAGCCAAGGACAGGGGGCCCAACCCCAGCATTTT
CASSQGQGAQPQHF
>TRBJ2-5|TRBD1|once|TRBV7-3
TGTGCCAGCAGCGACAGGGGACAAGAGACCCAGTACTTC
CASSDRGQETQYF
>TRBJ2-1|NA|NA|TRBV28
TGTGCCAGCAGTTTATTGCAGAATGAGCAGTTCTTC
CASSLLQNEQFF
>TRBJ2-3|TRBD2|NA|TRBV9
TGTGCCAGCAGCGTAGCGGGACTAGCGGGATCAGATACGCAGTATTTT
CASSVAGLAGSDTQYF
>TRBJ1-2|TRBD1|once|TRBV28
TGTGCCAGCAGTGTCCCAGGGGGCGCCTATGGCTACACCTTC
CASSVPGGAYGYTF
>TRBJ1-5|NA|NA|TRBV3-1/TRBV3-2
TGTGCCAGCAGCCAAGCACTGCGCAATCAGCCCCAGCATTTT
CASSQALRNQPQHF
>TRBJ2-1|NA|NA|TRBV6-4
TGTGCCAGCGCTCAAAGAACAGGTTACAATGAGCAGTTCTTC
CASAQRTGYNEQFF
>TRBJ1-3|TRBD1|NA|TRBV28
TGTGCCAGCAGGGCTACAGGGGGCTCTGGAAACACCATATATTTT
CASRATGGSGNTIYF
>TRBJ2-5|TRBD2|NA|TRBV4-2
TGTGCCAGCAGCCAAGATGTGCTAGCGGGGGGCGGAGGAGAGACCCAGTACTTC
CASSQDVLAGGGGETQYF
>TRBJ1-2|NA|once|TRBV12-3/TRBV12-4
TGTGCCAGCAGTTTTCAGGGGATCTATGGCTACACCTTC
CASSFQGIYGYTF
>TRBJ2-3|TRBD2|once|TRBV18
TGTGCCAGCTCAGCACTAGCGGGGGACACAGATACGCAGTATTTT
CASSALAGDTDTQYF
>TRBJ2-7|NA|NA|TRBV5-6
TGTGCCAGCAGCTTGGTGCGGGCGGGAGAGCAGTACTTC
CASSLVRAGEQYF
>TRBJ2-2|TRBD2|few|TRBV19
TGTGCCAGCAAACCGGGACTAGAGGCCGGGGAGCTGTTTTTT
CASKPGLEAGELFF
>TRBJ2-7|NA|NA|TRBV20-1
TGCAGTGCTTCCGACACCTTCGAGCAGTACTTC
CSASDTFEQYF
>TRBJ1-5|NA|NA|TRBV4-3
TGCGCCAGCAGCCAAGATCGGGGGGTCAATCAGCCCCAGCATTTT
CASSQDRGVNQPQHF
>TRBJ1-2|NA|NA|TRBV19
TGTGCCAGTAGTAACAGACGGAATAACTATGGCTACACCTTC
CASSNRRNNYGYTF
>TRBJ1-1|TRBD1|NA|TRBV3-1/TRBV3-2
TGTGCCAGCAGCCAGACAGGGACTGAAGCTTTCTTT
CASSQTGTEAFF